The present TCR beta chain was sequenced within a study of T cell changes during pregnancy in multiple sclerosis. Here immunoSEQ multiplex PCR was the method, and the copy in TCRdb shows in-frame clones only, minus some. This sample has 60,000 to 75,000 clones, with 91% found just once. This CDR3 region has 13 residues. The germline V gene encodes CDR1 KGHSH and CDR2 LQKENI. With 5 bases removed from V and 6 bases from J, the gap between germline ends came to 13 bases. Sequencing used peripheral blood, obtained before pregnancy. This TCR was sampled from a female donor with multiple sclerosis, enrolled in a pregnancy study. The V and J genes are TRBV18 and TRBJ1-1; D unclear. The CDR3 sequence: CASSSREPPEAFF. The CDR3 DNA reads as TGTGCCAGCTCATCCCGGGAACCTCCTGAAGCTTTCTTT.